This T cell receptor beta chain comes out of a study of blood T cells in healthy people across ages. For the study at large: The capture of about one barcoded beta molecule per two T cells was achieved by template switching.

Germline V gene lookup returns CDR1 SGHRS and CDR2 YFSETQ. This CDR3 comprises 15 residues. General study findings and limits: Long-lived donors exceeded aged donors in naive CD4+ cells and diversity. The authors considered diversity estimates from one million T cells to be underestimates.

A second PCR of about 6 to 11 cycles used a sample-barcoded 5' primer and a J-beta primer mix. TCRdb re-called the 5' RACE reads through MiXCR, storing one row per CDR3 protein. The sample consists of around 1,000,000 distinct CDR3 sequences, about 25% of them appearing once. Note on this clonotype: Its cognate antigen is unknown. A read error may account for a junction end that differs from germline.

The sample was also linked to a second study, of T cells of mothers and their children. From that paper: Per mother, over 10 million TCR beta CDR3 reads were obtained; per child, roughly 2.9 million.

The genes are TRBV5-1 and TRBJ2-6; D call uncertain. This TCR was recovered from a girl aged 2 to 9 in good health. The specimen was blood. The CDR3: CARSLGHSGANVLTF. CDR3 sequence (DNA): TGCGCCCGCAGCCTTGGGCACTCTGGGGCCAACGTCCTGACTTTC.